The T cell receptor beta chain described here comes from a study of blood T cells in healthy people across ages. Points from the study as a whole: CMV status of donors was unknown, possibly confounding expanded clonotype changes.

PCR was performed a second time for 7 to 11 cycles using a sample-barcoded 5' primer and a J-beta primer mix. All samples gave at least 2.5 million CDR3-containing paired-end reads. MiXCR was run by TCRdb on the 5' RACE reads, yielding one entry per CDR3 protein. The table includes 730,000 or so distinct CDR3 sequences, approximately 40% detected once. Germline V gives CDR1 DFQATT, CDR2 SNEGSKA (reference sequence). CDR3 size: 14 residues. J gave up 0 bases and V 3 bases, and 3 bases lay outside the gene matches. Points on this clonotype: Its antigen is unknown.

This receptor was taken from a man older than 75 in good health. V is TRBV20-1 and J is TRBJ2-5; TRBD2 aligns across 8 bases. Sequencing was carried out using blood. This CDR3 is CSASGSGDQETQYF. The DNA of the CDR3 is TGCAGTGCTAGCGGTAGCGGGGACCAAGAGACCCAGTACTTC.